A selection of T cell receptor beta chains follows, all from one sample in a study of blood T cell repertoires in COVID-19. Sequencing used immunoSEQ multiplex PCR; TCRdb keeps in-frame clones, though not all of them. The data hold 400,000 to 500,000 clones, with roughly 88% observed a single time. Sequenced input: PBMCs or T cells enriched from blood (not recorded which). The receptors were sampled from a woman between 18 and 29 years old who had been exposed to COVID-19. Both conserved end residues are part of each CDR3. A clone size is listed for some rows: how often the clone was seen (once, few, many), or a class if it is expanded.

V	size	J	CDR3
TRBV6-5	-	TRBJ2-7	CASRAGTGPYEQYF
TRBV7-9	-	TRBJ2-1	CASSPVGGQDHYNEQFF
TRBV19	-	TRBJ2-1	CASSWDRGNEQFF
TRBV3-1/TRBV3-2	-	TRBJ1-1	CASSQADKTNTEAFF
TRBV5-1	-	TRBJ2-7	CASSPEGQGFYEQYF
TRBV7-2	-	TRBJ1-6	CASKEGQLNSPLHF
TRBV7-3	-	TRBJ2-2	CASSLRGTGELFF
TRBV5-1	few	TRBJ2-2	CASSLGVLAGSHTGELFF
TRBV6-5	once	TRBJ2-7	CASSYTSGDNYEQYF
TRBV7-9	-	TRBJ2-5	CASSRPLVPEETQYF
TRBV7-6	few	TRBJ2-2	CASSLATSGLTRPGELFF
TRBV15	-	TRBJ2-7	CATSRDLAIPYEQYF
TRBV28	-	TRBJ1-5	CASSGDSSNQPQHF
TRBV6-5	-	TRBJ1-6	CASSYVGLGNSPLHF
TRBV7-7	-	TRBJ2-2	CASSFDLAGANTGELFF
TRBV19	-	TRBJ2-3	CASSVRQGARADTQYF
TRBV28	-	TRBJ2-5	CASSADRGGEETQYF
TRBV7-8	-	TRBJ2-5	CASSFIPGQADF
TRBV11-2	-	TRBJ1-1	CASSLSQGDYFEAFF
TRBV7-9	-	TRBJ2-2	CASSSPSGLNTGELFF
TRBV28	-	TRBJ2-1	CASSLFVGTGPYNEQFF
TRBV7-8	-	TRBJ1-5	CASSIQGVGNQPQHF
TRBV29-1	-	TRBJ2-7	CSVERGYEQYF
TRBV5-1	-	TRBJ2-7	CASSLNRVLGEQYF
TRBV5-1	-	TRBJ1-2	CASSLAAGQVGYTF
TRBV29-1	-	TRBJ1-5	CSVVSDSNQPQHF
TRBV28	-	TRBJ1-4	CASSGEIPEKLFF
TRBV7-4	-	TRBJ2-7	CASSFDPGLAGGCYEQYF
TRBV11-2	-	TRBJ2-7	CASSPYYIYEQYF
TRBV27	-	TRBJ2-5	CASRLAGVGETQYF
TRBV19	-	TRBJ1-5	CASSKEGALPLGNQPQHF
TRBV5-1	-	TRBJ2-1	CASSRLDRGQDEQFF
TRBV10-3	-	TRBJ1-5	CAISEGQINQPQHF
TRBV7-2	-	TRBJ2-1	CASSSPFLNEQFF
TRBV7-9	-	TRBJ1-1	CASSLIPGDNTEAFF
TRBV11-1	-	TRBJ2-5	CASSSVRRLAGETQYF
TRBV27	-	TRBJ2-1	CASSLYQGGHNEQFF
TRBV5-1	-	TRBJ2-7	CASSRDRGSSYEQYF
TRBV28	-	TRBJ2-7	CASSLGTSPYEQYF
TRBV2	-	TRBJ2-1	CASSGEQVNNEQFF
TRBV4-2	-	TRBJ2-7	CASSQDGGGLAGSYEQYF
TRBV20-1	-	TRBJ2-5	CSAPPSETQYF
TRBV12-5	-	TRBJ1-2	CASGFAGGYGYTF
TRBV2	-	TRBJ1-2	CASSPGGGGAVGYTF
TRBV5-1	-	TRBJ2-7	CASSYDRGNYEQYF
TRBV29-1	once	TRBJ1-3	CSVELDSLSGNTIYF